Shown below are 28 T cell receptor beta chains from a single sample sequenced in a study of CDR3 diversity in severe acne. TCRdb re-called the PCR reads with MiXCR, one entry per CDR3 protein. The table shows around 91,000 distinct CDR3 sequences, with roughly 51% occurring only once. The specimen was blood. The receptors originated from a male donor in good health, without acne.

Regarding this clonotype: At one boundary the junction diverges from the germline segment, which might be a read error. The rearrangement links TRBV9 to TRBJ2-2; TRBD2 aligns across 10 bases. CDR1 is SGDLS, CDR2 YYNGEE, per germline. The CDR3 consists of 15 residues. The CDR3 loop reads CASSGGGGATGGLFF. CDR3 in DNA: TGCGCCAGCAGCGGGGGGGGGGGGGCAACCGGGGGGCTGTTTTTT.

The V gene is TRBV4-1, the J gene TRBJ2-1; TRBD2 matches 11 bases. The germline gives CDR1 MGHRA, CDR2 YSYEKL. J lost 6 bases, V lost 2 bases, and 15 bases had no gene match. The CDR3 is made up of 19 amino acids. The CDR3 DNA is TGCGCCAGCAGCCAACTGCCGACTAGCGGGGCGGGAGATCCCAATGAGCAGTTCTTC. Encoded protein: CASSQLPTSGAGDPNEQFF.

The rearrangement uses TRBV24-1 and TRBJ2-1, with 11 bases that match TRBD1. The CDR3 has 15 amino acids. The junction had 5 bases not matched to a gene; V was cut back by 4 bases and J by 7 bases. Germline CDR1 is KGHDR and CDR2 is SFDVKD. CDR3 protein: CATSDRTGGENEQFF. Written as DNA, the CDR3 is TGTGCCACCAGTGACCGGACAGGGGGCGAAAATGAGCAGTTCTTC.

With regard to this clonotype: The junction shows a germline mismatch at one end, possibly a read error. The chain carries TRBV10-2 and TRBJ2-5; no firm D call. This CDR3 has 12 amino acids. Germline V gene lookup returns CDR1 WSHSY and CDR2 SAAADI. As DNA, the CDR3 is TGCGCCAGCAGCGTTAAACAAGGGACCCAGTACTTC. Residues: CASSVKQGTQYF.

The chain carries TRBV28 and TRBJ2-7; 12 positions agree with TRBD2. The CDR3 covers 15 residues. V was pared by 3 bases and J by 3 bases, with 3 bases of the junction left unmatched. Germline values: CDR1 MDHEN, CDR2 SYDVKM. In nucleotides, the CDR3 is TGTGCCAGCAGTTTCGCTAGCGGGAGGGGCTACGAGCAGTACTTC. It codes for CASSFASGRGYEQYF.

This clonotype is judged medium-sized. The chain is built from TRBV11-2 and TRBJ2-3; the match to TRBD1 covers 7 bases. The germline CDR1 and CDR2 sequences are SGHAT and FQNNGV. J was trimmed by 5 bases and V by 5 bases; bases with no gene match: 7. The CDR3 is 14 amino acids. The CDR3 spells CASSIRDSLDTQYF. CDR3 bases: TGTGCCAGCAGCATTAGGGACAGTCTAGATACGCAGTATTTT.

This clonotype turned up a few times. CDR3 sequence (DNA): TGTGCCAGCGGAGGGGGGGGGTTCAACTATGGCTACACCTTC. It specifies CASGGGGFNYGYTF. The gene calls are TRBV12-3 or TRBV12-4 and TRBJ1-2; a possible D gene is TRBD1 (6 bases). Between the trimmed V and J ends, which lost 8 bases and 2 bases, there was a span of 15 bases. This CDR3 is 14 amino acids long.

CDR3 sequence reads: CASSLERVSSPLHF. In DNA, the CDR3 is TGTGCCAGCAGCCTGGAGAGGGTCAGCTCACCCCTCCACTTT. J is TRBJ1-6 and V is TRBV11-1; D is ambiguous. Germline values: CDR1 SGHAT, CDR2 FQDESV (reference sequence). V lost 5 bases and J 10 bases, leaving 15 bases between the germline ends. The CDR3 extends over 14 amino acids. Based on the CDR3 plus reference TRBV11-1 and TRBJ1-6, the full variable domain is EAEVAQSPRYKITEKSQAVAFWCDPISGHATLYWYRQILGQGPELLVQFQDESVVDDSQLPKDRFSAERLKGVDSTLKIQPAELGDSAMYLCASSLERVSSPLHFGNGTRLTVT.

This chain joins TRBV29-1 and TRBJ2-7; TRBD1 aligns across 9 bases. The V gene end was trimmed by 7 bases and the J gene end by 6 bases; junction bases not matched to a gene: 13. CDR1 is SQVTM, CDR2 ANQGSEA, per germline. This CDR3 is 14 amino acids long. CDR3 residues: CSAPTGTGLCEQYF. The CDR3 DNA is TGCAGCGCTCCTACCGGGACAGGGCTCTGCGAGCAGTACTTC.

This clonotype was counted at least ten times. The chain joins TRBV5-1 to TRBJ2-5; 10 bases map to TRBD1. This CDR3 region has 14 residues. Germline-derived CDR1 and CDR2 are SGHRS and YFSETQ. Unmatched junction bases numbered 1, after V lost 0 bases and J lost 5 bases. The CDR3 DNA reads TGCGCCAGCAGCTTGGGACAGGGGGCCGAGACCCAGTACTTC. This sequence encodes CASSLGQGAETQYF.

This chain connects TRBV7-2 to TRBJ1-2; 8 bases are a match to TRBD1. The CDR3 is 18 amino acids. Per the germline V gene, CDR1 is SGHTA and CDR2 is FQGNSA. The V gene end was trimmed by 4 bases and the J gene end by 6 bases; junction bases not matched to a gene: 19. CDR3 region: CASSSPGTGSLGINGYTF. The CDR3 nucleotides read TGTGCCAGCAGCTCCCCCGGGACAGGATCTTTGGGCATTAATGGCTACACCTTC.

Ten or more counts support this clonotype. This chain links TRBV4-2 with TRBJ2-2; tentatively, D is TRBD1 (5 bases). CDR3 length: 15 amino acids. Germline loops: CDR1 LGHNA, CDR2 YNFKEQ. Trimming left V 0 bases short and J 7 bases short, with 12 bases between. The CDR3 DNA reads TGTGCCAGCAGCCAAGATCCCCAGGGCATCGGGGAGCTGTTTTTT. Translation: CASSQDPQGIGELFF.

The chain combines TRBV4-1 with TRBJ2-7; perhaps TRBD2 as D (5 bases). This CDR3 is 14 amino acids long. Looked up from germline, CDR1 is MGHRA and CDR2 is YSYEKL. V gave up 1 base and J gave up 3 bases, with 10 bases separating them. The CDR3 region has the DNA TGCGCCAGCAGCCAAGGAGGGATGCACTACGAGCAGTACTTC. As protein: CASSQGGMHYEQYF.

The V gene is TRBV12-3 or TRBV12-4, the J gene TRBJ2-2; D not resolved. The CDR3 contains 12 residues. Trimming pared 3 bases from V and 7 bases from J, leaving 6 bases between. The CDR3, as DNA: TGTGCCAGCAGTTTTGAGGACGGGGAGCTGTTTTTT. This encodes CASSFEDGELFF.

This clonotype appeared many times. The gene calls are TRBV11-1 and TRBJ2-6; 8 positions match TRBD1. V lost 4 bases to trimming and J lost 2 bases; unmatched junction nucleotides: 4. Germline assignment: CDR1 SGHAT and CDR2 FQDESV (reference sequence). The CDR3 loop spans 16 amino acids. The CDR3 loop reads CASSSQGAAGANVLTF. The CDR3 DNA is TGTGCCAGCAGCTCCCAGGGGGCAGCTGGGGCCAACGTCCTGACTTTC.

This clonotype turned up a few times. CDR3 region: CASSLRQVNTEAFF. CDR3 nucleotides: TGTGCCAGCAGCTTGAGGCAGGTGAACACTGAAGCTTTCTTT. The chain couples TRBV7-9 to TRBJ1-1; D is ambiguous. The germline V and J ends were trimmed by 3 bases and 0 bases, with 8 bases remaining between them. Germline CDR1 is SEHNR and CDR2 is FQNEAQ (reference sequence). CDR3 size: 14 residues.

This rearrangement joins TRBV7-9 to TRBJ2-1; 9 nucleotides agree with TRBD2. V dropped 5 bases and J dropped 3; count of bases not matched to a gene: 5. The CDR3 contains 15 residues. Per germline, CDR1 SEHNR and CDR2 FQNEAQ (reference sequence). Written as DNA, the CDR3 is TGTGCCAGCAGCCCCAGACTAGCGGACTACAATGAGCAGTTCTTC. It codes for CASSPRLADYNEQFF.

This clonotype was detected only a few times. V usage is TRBV29-1 and J usage is TRBJ2-5; 7 bases match TRBD2. CDR3 length: 12 residues. With 1 base clipped from V and 5 bases from J, the junction kept 1 base outside the gene matches. The V gene's germline CDR1 is SQVTM and CDR2 ANQGSEA. The CDR3: CSVEASGETQYF. Written as DNA, the CDR3 is TGCAGCGTTGAAGCTAGCGGCGAGACCCAGTACTTC. Based on the CDR3 plus reference TRBV29-1 and TRBJ2-5, the full variable domain is SAVISQKPSRDICQRGTSLTIQCQVDSQVTMMFWYRQQPGQSLTLIATANQGSEATYESGFVIDKFPISRPNLTFSTLTVSNMSPEDSSIYLCSVEASGETQYFGPGTRLLVL.

The chain recombines TRBV2 with TRBJ2-3; TRBD2 might be the D (5 bases). The CDR3 loop spans 15 amino acids. Between the trimmed V and J ends, which lost 6 bases and 1 base, there was a span of 14 bases. CDR1 and CDR2 (germline): SNHLY, FYNNEI. The CDR3 DNA follows: TGTGCCAGCAGGGCGGTCGGGGTAGGCACAGATACGCAGTATTTT. It yields the protein CASRAVGVGTDTQYF.

The rearrangement joins TRBV24-1 to TRBJ2-5; possible D gene TRBD2, 7 bases. Germline V gene lookup returns CDR1 KGHDR and CDR2 SFDVKD. V dropped 7 bases and J dropped 5 bases, with 16 bases sitting between them. CDR3 size: 14 residues. CDR3 sequence (DNA): TGTGCCACCAGCCCAGCAAGGGGGGGGGAGACCCAGTACTTC. Its protein is CATSPARGGETQYF.

By sample fraction, this clonotype is medium-sized. The V call is TRBV20-1, the J call TRBJ2-7; D is perhaps TRBD1 or TRBD2 (5 bases each). Germline V gives CDR1 DFQATT, CDR2 SNEGSKA (reference sequence). This CDR3 spans 13 amino acids. V was clipped by 0 bases and J by 3 bases, with 9 bases between them. CDR3 nucleotide sequence: TGCAGTGCTAGAGACCCAGGGAGCTACGAGCAGTACTTC. Residues: CSARDPGSYEQYF.

This clonotype was observed once. The chain carries TRBV4-1 and TRBJ2-7; possible D gene TRBD2, 5 bases. Germline assignment: CDR1 MGHRA and CDR2 YSYEKL. Trimming left V 5 bases short and J 3 bases short, with 17 bases between. The length of the CDR3 is 15 residues. CDR3 sequence: CASSSRMRGSYEQYF. The CDR3, as DNA: TGCGCCAGCAGCTCCCGGATGAGAGGGAGCTACGAGCAGTACTTC.

This clonotype appeared many times. One end of the junction fails to match germline, which may point to a read error. The rearrangement uses TRBV7-7 and TRBJ2-7, with D unclear. The CDR3 totals 13 residues. CDR1 is SSHAT, CDR2 FNYEAQ, per germline (reference sequence). The CDR3 sequence: CASSLDRTYEQYF. In nucleotides, the CDR3 is TGTGCTAGCAGCTTAGATAGGACCTACGAGCAGTACTTC.

The V call is TRBV19, the J call TRBJ1-1, with TRBD1 matching over 8 bases. The CDR3 contains 15 residues. With V trimmed by 6 bases and J by 3 bases, 9 bases remained unmatched. The germline gives CDR1 LNHDA, CDR2 SQIVND (reference sequence). In nucleotides, the CDR3 is TGTGCCAGTAGCGTGACAGGGGATGGGGACACTGAAGCTTTCTTT. It specifies CASSVTGDGDTEAFF. Combining the CDR3 with reference TRBV19 and TRBJ1-1 gives the whole variable domain DGGITQSPKYLFRKEGQNVTLSCEQNLNHDAMYWYRQDPGQGLRLIYYSQIVNDFQKGDIAEGYSVSREKKESFPLTVTSAQKNPTAFYLCASSVTGDGDTEAFFGQGTRLTVV.

This clonotype was recorded a few times. This chain joins TRBV19 and TRBJ1-1; no clear D gene. Germline V lookup: CDR1 LNHDA, CDR2 SQIVND (reference sequence). The CDR3 is 13 amino acids. V was shortened by 3 bases and J by 1 base, with 6 bases between the two germline ends. CDR3 nucleotides: TGTGCCAGTAGTATGATGGGGAACACTGAAGCTTTCTTT. This gives the protein CASSMMGNTEAFF.

The chain links TRBV5-1 to TRBJ2-7; no definite D call. This CDR3 is 15 amino acids long. V lost 0 bases, J lost 0 bases, and 10 bases lay in between. From germline, CDR1 is SGHRS and CDR2 YFSETQ. The CDR3 region has the DNA TGCGCCAGCAGCTTGGCCACCGTGAGCTCCTACGAGCAGTACTTC. Translated, it gives CASSLATVSSYEQYF.

This clonotype qualifies as medium-sized (0.01 to 0.1%). The chain links TRBV15 to TRBJ2-3, with 7 bases identical to TRBD2. V lost 3 bases to trimming and J lost 5 bases; unmatched junction nucleotides: 11. The CDR3 totals 16 residues. Germline V gene data show CDR1 as LNHNV and CDR2 as YYDKDF (reference sequence). As DNA, the CDR3 is TGTGCCACCAGCAGTTCATCCGCGGGAGAGGGAGATACGCAGTATTTT. It yields the protein CATSSSSAGEGDTQYF.

The rearrangement joins TRBV6-1 to TRBJ2-7; D possibly matches TRBD1 or TRBD2 (5 bases each). The length of the CDR3 is 13 residues. Germline V gene lookup returns CDR1 MNHNS and CDR2 SASEGT. Deletions cut 7 bases from V and 6 bases from J, with 16 bases between. For the CDR3, the DNA is TGTGCCAGCACATTAGAGGGGACCGGCGAGCAGTACTTC. This gives the protein CASTLEGTGEQYF.